This TCR beta chain was captured in a study of blood T cell repertoires in COVID-19. Study at large: COVID-19 samples, acute and convalescent, were from the United States, Italy and Spain. T cells, B-cell-depleted T cells, or PBMCs supplied cDNA or gDNA.

Under the authors' procedure: Quantification of nucleated cells was approximated via reference gene primer amplification. Using immunoSEQ multiplex PCR, the repertoire was profiled, and TCRdb retains in-frame clones only, with some absent. Clone size and V and J calls were adopted from that table, with D and trimming inferred from the DNA. Of some 150,000 clones in the sample, about 89% were seen once. From germline, CDR1 is MNHEY and CDR2 SVGEGT. This CDR3 spans 13 amino acids. The germline V and J ends were trimmed by 0 bases and 7 bases, with 10 bases remaining between them. The specimen was peripheral blood. The chain recombines TRBV6-2 or TRBV6-3 with TRBJ2-7; no definite D call. This TCR was sampled from a man in his fifties or sixties with active or convalescent COVID-19. The CDR3 nucleotides are TGTGCCAGCAGTTACTCGGAGCAGTATGAGCAGTACTTC. It specifies CASSYSEQYEQYF.